Reported below is one T cell receptor (beta chain). This clonotype turned up a few times. Its binding antigen is unknown. Nothing much larger sits one base from this clone, and base qualities are not available. This specimen comes from a study of T cells after yellow fever vaccination (dated by TCRdb to about 2019). In terms of the full investigation: The SMART-Seq v4 Ultra Low Input RNA kit was used to prepare libraries from fractions with low cell numbers. To follow T-cell clones before and after both primary and booster YFV17D yellow fever vaccination, bulk TCR alpha and beta repertoires underwent longitudinal sequencing. Two healthy male donors made up the cohort, one aged 18 to 29 years and the other aged 30 to 40 years. Blood samples were taken at several timepoints before and after primary and secondary immunization, and bulk PBMC replicates and cell subsets were isolated.

TCR cDNA was made using 5'RACE template switching, a step that added a universal primer site and unique molecular identifiers. Priming for cDNA synthesis came from both the TCR alpha and TCR beta constant segments. Library amplification used two PCR steps, and the second PCR step added sample barcodes and sequencing adapters. Sequencing of libraries was done on Illumina HiSeq 2500 (2x100 bp) or NovaSeq (2x150 bp). In the authors' own workflow: MIGEC was used to demultiplex reads and collapse the reads into UMI consensus sequences, and MiXCR was used for V(D)J alignment. Using edgeR on replicate PBMC samples, clonotypes were called vaccine-responding if FDR was below 0.01 and the log2 fold change was above 5 up to day 15. Each bulk clonotype received a CD4 or CD8 identity based on whether the sequenced CD4 or CD8 repertoire contained that clonotype at higher abundance. TCRdb passed the public sequencing reads through fastp at Q25 and MiXCR, retaining productive beta sequences. Every distinct CDR3 protein forms one entry, paired with its most common genes and DNA. None of the V and J calls come from the authors' own analysis; TCRdb made them. Present in this sample are 230,000 or so distinct CDR3 sequences, 5.5% to 8.5% of which were seen just once. Together, the top ten hold more than 1% of the sample.

Overall study outcomes, separate from this receptor: A small fraction of clonotypes showed up in both the CD4 and CD8 compartments, probably as a result of convergent recombination. Because only a couple of donors were included in the study, the extent to which the findings can be generalized is limited. Compared with the primary T-cell response, the secondary T-cell response was weaker but faster, peaking on day 5 rather than day 15. Most clones expanded after primary vaccination (about 96% of CD4 and approximately 90% of CD8) were re-detected after the booster, suggesting that broad memory maintenance occurred. Computational filtering was needed because FACS-sorted repertoires could contain abundant contaminating clonotypes from the bulk population.

The germline V and J ends show losses of 1 base and 6 bases respectively, and no gene match explains 6 bases of the junction. The CDR3 goes from the cysteine to the phenylalanine over 15 residues. Just the 45-base CDR3 DNA is kept, in frame starting at base 1. In the germline V gene (reference sequence), CDR1 corresponds to SEHNR and CDR2 to FQNEAQ. The treatment or condition tag for this specimen amounts to: live attenuated yellow fever vaccine strain. A standard Ficoll-Paque protocol was used to isolate PBMCs from peripheral blood. CD4 and CD8 T-cell fractions were isolated with Dynabeads CD4 and CD8 positive selection kits. TriZol was used to extract RNA from bulk PBMCs, CD4 and CD8 fractions, and dextramer-positive and dextramer-negative fractions.

The chain uses TRBV7-9 and TRBJ2-1, with TRBD1 identical over 7 junction bases. The source material was CD4+ T cells sorted from PBMCs, sampled on the day of the yellow fever booster vaccination. The clonotype was recovered from a man younger than 45 who received the YFV17D yellow fever vaccine. The CDR3 amino acid sequence is: CASSLVPGQINEQFF. The DNA is TGTGCCAGCAGCTTAGTTCCGGGACAGATCAATGAGCAGTTCTTC.